The T cell receptor (beta chain) under discussion was sequenced for a study of blood T cell repertoires in COVID-19. Study-level information: Nucleic acid was either cDNA or gDNA, and it came from T cells, B-cell-depleted T cells, or PBMCs.

Profiling relied on immunoSEQ multiplex PCR, and the TCRdb table lists in-frame clones only, not all of them. The sample yields around 310,000 clones, 85% to 90% seen once. The germline V gene encodes CDR1 LNHDA and CDR2 SQIVND (reference sequence). Trimming shortened V by 7 bases and J by 10 bases, and 20 bases separated the two germline ends. The CDR3 has 14 residues. Sequencing was done on a sample of peripheral blood. V is TRBV19 and J is TRBJ1-5; a weak D match, TRBD1 (5 bases). The clonotype was recovered from a woman between 50 and 59 years old with active or convalescent COVID-19. In DNA form, the CDR3 reads TGTGCCAGTACCCCTAGGGCGGGGGTGCTCCCCCAGCATTTT. It yields the protein CASTPRAGVLPQHF.